These 25 T cell receptor beta chains were sequenced from one sample in a study of cytomegalovirus exposure and HLA in healthy donors (dated 2017 in TCRdb). The library relied on the immunoSEQ multiplex PCR assay. The multiplex PCR relied on a mix of 60 forward primers for TCR Vbeta segments and 13 reverse primers for TCR Jbeta segments. Here the immuneACCESS table is served through TCRdb, limited to in-frame sequences with V and J called. Missing clones are a known gap in these copies; in checked studies unresolved V genes cover under half, and the rest lacks a known reason. For this sample there are fewer than 250,000 clones; 82% appear just once. The ten largest clones represent 6% of the sample. Sequenced input: PBMCs. These receptors originate from a middle-aged man in good health and CMV-seropositive.

This clone was seen only a few times. The chain carries TRBV5-4 and TRBJ2-7, with TRBD1 matching 7 bases. The CDR3 totals 16 residues. The germline CDR1 and CDR2 sequences are SGHNT and YYREEE (reference sequence). With 0 bases clipped from V and 2 bases from J, the junction kept 8 bases outside the gene matches. CDR3 loop: CASSLDGTASPYEQYF. The CDR3 DNA reads TGTGCCAGCAGCTTGGACGGGACAGCGTCGCCCTACGAGCAGTACTTC.

V usage is TRBV11-2 and J usage is TRBJ2-5; 7 bases agree with TRBD1. After removal of 1 base from V and 7 bases from J, the junction contained 6 bases not matched to a gene. CDR3 length: 14 residues. Germline CDR1 SGHAT, CDR2 FQNNGV. The CDR3: CASSLVTGLATQYF. In DNA form, the CDR3 reads TGTGCCAGCAGCTTAGTGACAGGGTTAGCGACCCAGTACTTC.

V and J are TRBV6-5 and TRBJ2-7; D gene ambiguous. The germline V and J ends were trimmed by 5 bases and 2 bases, with 13 bases remaining between them. The CDR3 consists of 14 residues. Germline-derived CDR1 and CDR2 are MNHEY and SVGAGI. The CDR3 protein is CASSDADLAYEQYV. Here the CDR3 DNA reads TGTGCCAGCAGTGACGCCGACTTAGCCTACGAGCAGTACGTC.

The chain uses TRBV12-5 and TRBJ1-1; no firm D call. The germline V gene encodes CDR1 LGHNT and CDR2 FRNRAP. The V gene lost 7 bases and the J gene lost 1 base, with 13 bases spanning the gap. This CDR3 contains 14 residues. The CDR3 DNA reads TGTGCTAGTGCCTTTGGGCAGACGAACACTGAAGCTTTCTTT. The encoded protein is CASAFGQTNTEAFF.

The V call is TRBV4-1, the J call TRBJ2-1; a possible D gene is TRBD1 (6 bases). The germline V gene has CDR1 MGHRA and CDR2 YSYEKL. CDR3 length: 14 residues. V was cut by 1 base and J by 8 bases, with 12 bases left in between. The CDR3: CASSQVSEGDEQFF. The DNA of the CDR3 is TGCGCCAGCAGCCAAGTCTCAGAGGGGGATGAGCAGTTCTTC.

The gene calls are TRBV2 and TRBJ2-5, with 10 bases aligning to TRBD2. CDR1 is SNHLY, CDR2 FYNNEI, per germline. After removal of 7 bases from V and 5 bases from J, the junction contained 16 bases not matched to a gene. The CDR3 totals 17 residues. The CDR3 nucleotides read TGTGCCAGCACCGAAGATGAAGGGTCTAGCGGGGGTGAGACCCAGTACTTC. Translating gives CASTEDEGSSGGETQYF.

This clone was found a few times. V is TRBV16 and J is TRBJ1-4; no firm D call. This CDR3 contains 12 residues. The V gene lost 4 bases and the J gene lost 8 bases, with 8 bases spanning the gap. Germline V gene lookup returns CDR1 KGHSY and CDR2 FQNENV. CDR3 region: CASSPYREKLFF. The DNA of the CDR3 is TGTGCCAGCAGCCCCTACAGAGAAAAACTGTTTTTT.

This chain uses TRBV5-1 with TRBJ2-1, with D unclear. CDR1 is SGHRS, CDR2 YFSETQ, per germline. V shed 1 base and J shed 0 bases, with 5 bases lying between them. The CDR3 loop spans 14 amino acids. The CDR3 loop is CASSLLSSYNEQFF. In DNA, the CDR3 is TGCGCCAGCAGCTTGTTGAGCTCCTACAATGAGCAGTTCTTC. The variable domain in full, with the rest retrieved from reference TRBV5-1 and TRBJ2-1, is KAGVTQTPRYLIKTRGQQVTLSCSPISGHRSVSWYQQTPGQGLQFLFEYFSETQRNKGNFPGRFSGRQFSNSRSEMNVSTLELGDSALYLCASSLLSSYNEQFFGPGTRLTVL.

The sample holds one count of this clone. CDR3 sequence: CASRNSGSYEQYF. Written as DNA, the CDR3 is TGCGCCAGCAGAAATAGCGGGAGCTACGAGCAGTACTTC. The V call is TRBV5-1, the J call TRBJ2-7; 9 bases agree with TRBD2. This CDR3 spans 13 amino acids. Losses at the gene ends were 5 bases for V and 3 bases for J; bases not matched to a gene: 3. The germline V gene encodes CDR1 SGHRS and CDR2 YFSETQ.

The CDR3 coding sequence is TGTGCCAGCTTTTCGACTAGCGGGAGTAGGGAGCAGTACTTC. Translation: CASFSTSGSREQYF. The V call is TRBV27, the J call TRBJ2-7, with 12 bases matching TRBD2. Looked up from germline, CDR1 is MNHEY and CDR2 is SMNVEV (reference sequence). V was pared by 8 bases and J by 7 bases, with 9 bases of the junction left unmatched. This CDR3 region has 14 residues.

The J gene is TRBJ2-7, the V gene TRBV27, with TRBD2 as a possible D gene (6 bases). Germline V gives CDR1 MNHEY, CDR2 SMNVEV (reference sequence). The CDR3 is 15 residues long. Trimming cost V 6 bases and J 5 bases, with 20 bases left between them. CDR3 in DNA: TGTGCCAGCAGACCACTTCCGGGACTGGAAGACGAGCAGTACTTC. Its protein is CASRPLPGLEDEQYF.

V usage is TRBV7-6 and J usage is TRBJ2-2; TRBD2 aligns across 14 bases. The V and J ends lost 1 base and 6 bases, in that order; junction bases with no gene match: 1. CDR3 length equals 16 residues. CDR1 and CDR2 (germline): SGHVS, FNYEAQ. In DNA, the CDR3 is TGTGCCAGCAGCTTAGGGGGACTAGCGGGAGCCGGGGAGCTGTTTTTT. It is translated as CASSLGGLAGAGELFF.

The rearrangement joins TRBV7-2 to TRBJ2-5; 14 bases align to TRBD2. The V segment lost 3 bases and the J segment 3 bases; nucleotides outside the gene matches: 12. Germline CDR1 and CDR2: SGHTA and FQGNSA. This CDR3 contains 19 residues. The CDR3 region is CASSFRGRLAGGPEETQYF. The DNA of the CDR3 is TGTGCCAGCAGCTTTAGGGGTAGACTAGCGGGAGGGCCGGAAGAGACCCAGTACTTC.

The chain joins TRBV5-1 to TRBJ1-1; TRBD1 might be the D (6 bases). Per the germline V gene, CDR1 is SGHRS and CDR2 is YFSETQ. This CDR3 contains 13 residues. Deletions cut 4 bases from V and 3 bases from J, with 10 bases between. DNA of the CDR3: TGCGCCAGCAGCGCCCAGGGGTACACTGAAGCTTTCTTT. Amino acids: CASSAQGYTEAFF.

The sample holds one count of this clone. This chain links TRBV13 with TRBJ1-1, with a weak D call TRBD1 (6 bases). The germline CDR1 and CDR2 sequences are PRHDT and FYEKMQ (reference sequence). V was cut by 4 bases and J by 8 bases, with 17 bases left in between. This CDR3 region has 14 residues. The CDR3 DNA reads as TGTGCCAGCAGCTGGATCGACAGGATGAGGGAAGCTTTCTTT. Translation: CASSWIDRMREAFF. The full variable domain, in which reference TRBV13 and TRBJ1-1 provide the parts outside the CDR3, is AAGVIQSPRHLIKEKRETATLKCYPIPRHDTVYWYQQGPGQDPQFLISFYEKMQSDKGSIPDRFSAQQFSDYHSELNMSSLELGDSALYFCASSWIDRMREAFFGQGTRLTVV.

This chain uses TRBV4-1 with TRBJ2-3; maybe TRBD2 (6 bases). This CDR3 has 14 residues. Deletions cut 4 bases from V and 2 bases from J, with 10 bases between. Per the germline V gene, CDR1 is MGHRA and CDR2 is YSYEKL. Here the CDR3 DNA reads TGCGCCAGCAGCCCTAGCGCCTACACAGATACGCAGTATTTT. It encodes CASSPSAYTDTQYF.

V usage is TRBV5-6 and J usage is TRBJ1-1, with TRBD1 matching 9 bases. V was pared by 4 bases and J by 3 bases, with 7 bases of the junction left unmatched. There are 15 residues in the CDR3. Germline V lookup: CDR1 SGHDT, CDR2 YYEEEE. The CDR3 DNA is TGTGCCAGCAGCATTGACAGGGGGATTGACACTGAAGCTTTCTTT. Amino acid sequence: CASSIDRGIDTEAFF.

The rearrangement joins TRBV7-9 to TRBJ2-6; a possible D gene is TRBD2 (5 bases). The CDR3 extends over 13 amino acids. Germline lookup yields CDR1 SEHNR and CDR2 FQNEAQ (reference sequence). Trimming took off 5 bases at V and 6 bases at J, with 8 bases between the two ends. The chain's CDR3 is CASSVREANVLTF. The DNA for the CDR3 is TGTGCCAGCAGCGTACGGGAGGCCAACGTCCTGACTTTC.

The table lists this clone with a count of one. J is TRBJ1-1 and V is TRBV19; D is possibly TRBD1 (6 bases). Germline V gene lookup returns CDR1 LNHDA and CDR2 SQIVND (reference sequence). The CDR3 has 13 residues. The ends were cut back, 7 bases at V and 3 bases at J, with 12 bases in the middle. Written as DNA, the CDR3 is TGTGCCAGTATACAGGGATGGGACACTGAAGCTTTCTTT. Amino acid sequence: CASIQGWDTEAFF.

The chain employs TRBV30 and TRBJ2-5; 7 bases line up with TRBD2. With V trimmed by 4 bases and J by 1 base, 9 bases remained unmatched. The CDR3 spans 15 residues. Germline CDR1 GTSNPN, CDR2 SVGIG (reference sequence). The CDR3 DNA follows: TGTGCCTGGACTCACCAGGGACTAACCCAAGAGACCCAGTACTTC. Its translation is CAWTHQGLTQETQYF.

The V and J genes are TRBV27 and TRBJ2-2, with a possible D match to TRBD1 (8 bases). CDR3 size: 18 residues. Trimming took off 6 bases at V and 6 bases at J, with 26 bases between the two ends. Germline CDR1 MNHEY, CDR2 SMNVEV (reference sequence). The CDR3 is CASSRIRTGGRGPGELFF. As DNA, the CDR3 is TGTGCCAGCAGCCGAATTCGCACAGGGGGGAGGGGGCCCGGGGAGCTGTTTTTT.

V usage is TRBV9 and J usage is TRBJ2-3; D remains unclear. This CDR3 comprises 14 residues. The V end was cut by 4 bases, the J end by 1 base, with 10 bases between. From germline, CDR1 is SGDLS and CDR2 YYNGEE. The CDR3 region has the DNA TGTGCCAGCAGCACTCCCACCGGCACAGATACGCAGTATTTT. Protein product: CASSTPTGTDTQYF.

This sequence joins TRBV29-1 and TRBJ1-5, with TRBD1 matching 9 bases. CDR3 length: 14 amino acids. Germline V gene sequence: CDR1 SQVTM, CDR2 ANQGSEA. The V gene end was trimmed by 6 bases and the J gene end by 4 bases; junction bases not matched to a gene: 7. CDR3 amino acids: CSVLTGGRNQPQHF. In DNA, the CDR3 is TGCAGCGTCCTTACAGGGGGCAGGAATCAGCCCCAGCATTTT.

V gene TRBV5-4 combines with J gene TRBJ2-1; TRBD1 matches 10 bases. Germline CDR1 is SGHNT and CDR2 is YYREEE (reference sequence). The junction had 10 bases not matched to a gene; V was cut back by 3 bases and J by 4 bases. This CDR3 is 17 amino acids long. The chain's CDR3 is CASSSGTGALLYNEQFF. CDR3 bases: TGTGCCAGCAGCTCCGGGACAGGGGCCCTACTTTACAATGAGCAGTTCTTC.

The chain joins TRBV9 to TRBJ2-1; TRBD2 matches at 8 bases. The CDR3 loop spans 16 amino acids. V was clipped by 7 bases and J by 1 base; unmatched bases: 10. Germline-derived CDR1 and CDR2 are SGDLS and YYNGEE. The chain's CDR3 is CASGTAGDFSYNEQFF. The CDR3 DNA reads as TGTGCCAGCGGTACAGCGGGAGATTTTTCCTACAATGAGCAGTTCTTC.